Listed below are T cell receptor beta chains from one sample, sequenced in a study of blood T cell repertoires in COVID-19. Generated by immunoSEQ multiplex PCR, the TCRdb table keeps only in-frame clones and is missing some. The table shows about 120,000 clones, with less than 90% occurring only once. The source material was PBMCs or T cells enriched from blood (not recorded which). These receptors came from a woman in her twenties or thirties who had recovered from COVID-19. The CDR3 runs from the conserved cysteine through the conserved F or W. The D gene is left open where the match is weak. Clone size is shown for a subset of rows, as once, few, many or a class of expanded clone.

D: .
J: TRBJ2-5
size: .
V: TRBV3-1/TRBV3-2
DNA: TGTGCCAGCAGCCAAGATCCTGCGTACCAAGAGACCCAGTACTTC
CDR3: CASSQDPAYQETQYF

D: .
J: TRBJ1-5
size: .
V: TRBV12-3/TRBV12-4
DNA: TGTGCCAGCAGTTTCCGGGTTCAGCCCCAGCATTTT
CDR3: CASSFRVQPQHF

D: TRBD1
J: TRBJ1-6
size: .
V: TRBV7-2
DNA: TGTGCCAGCAGCAACCAGGGGGCCTATTCACCCCTCCACTTT
CDR3: CASSNQGAYSPLHF

D: TRBD2
J: TRBJ2-5
size: .
V: TRBV27
DNA: TGTGCCAGCAGTTTATATAGCGGGACATCACAAGAGACCCAGTACTTC
CDR3: CASSLYSGTSQETQYF

D: TRBD1
J: TRBJ2-7
size: .
V: TRBV28
DNA: TGTGCCAGCAGTAGAAACACCGGGACAGGGTTCGCCTACGAGCAGTACTTC
CDR3: CASSRNTGTGFAYEQYF

D: TRBD1
J: TRBJ2-6
size: .
V: TRBV9
DNA: TGTGCCAGCAGCCCCTTCTCGACAGGGACTGGGGCCAACGTCCTGACTTTC
CDR3: CASSPFSTGTGANVLTF

D: .
J: TRBJ1-1
size: .
V: TRBV27
DNA: TGTGCCAGTAACCAACAGGGAAGGACTGAAGCTTTCTTT
CDR3: CASNQQGRTEAFF

D: TRBD2
J: TRBJ2-3
size: .
V: TRBV6-2/TRBV6-3
DNA: TGTGCCAGCAGTTACTCGAATTTCCGGACTAGCAGCGCAGATACGCAGTATTTT
CDR3: CASSYSNFRTSSADTQYF

D: .
J: TRBJ1-4
size: .
V: TRBV15
DNA: TGTGCCACCAGCAGAGGTCGTGGACAGCCCAATGAAAAACTGTTTTTT
CDR3: CATSRGRGQPNEKLFF

D: .
J: TRBJ1-3
size: .
V: TRBV18
DNA: TGTGCCAGCTCTACAGGACCCTCTGGAAACACCATATATTTT
CDR3: CASSTGPSGNTIYF

D: TRBD2
J: TRBJ2-7
size: .
V: TRBV4-3
DNA: TGCGCCAGCAGCCAAGGACTAGCGGGAGTTCCATGGGGTCTGCGCGAGCAGTACTTC
CDR3: CASSQGLAGVPWGLREQYF

D: TRBD2
J: TRBJ2-3
size: .
V: TRBV7-2
DNA: TGTGCCAGCAGCTCCCGCAGCGGGAGAGGCTACACAGATACGCAGTATTTT
CDR3: CASSSRSGRGYTDTQYF

D: .
J: TRBJ1-6
size: .
V: TRBV25-1
DNA: TGTGCCAGCAGTGAATATGGGACACAGTGGTCACCCCTCCACTTT
CDR3: CASSEYGTQWSPLHF

D: TRBD1
J: TRBJ1-2
size: once
V: TRBV30
DNA: TGTGCCTGGAGCGCCAGACAGGGGGCGCTTATCCATGGCTACACCTTC
CDR3: CAWSARQGALIHGYTF

D: TRBD1
J: TRBJ2-5
size: .
V: TRBV27
DNA: TGTGCCAGCAGTTTTGGGGGACAGGTGAAGTCCCAGTACTTC
CDR3: CASSFGGQVKSQYF

D: .
J: TRBJ2-1
size: .
V: TRBV5-1
DNA: TGCGCCAGCAGCTTGGGAGAAAGCTCCTACAATGAGCAGTTCTTC
CDR3: CASSLGESSYNEQFF

D: .
J: TRBJ2-1
size: .
V: TRBV19
DNA: TGTGCCAGTAGCTATCCCGGCCCACTAGTCAGTGAGCAGTTCTTC
CDR3: CASSYPGPLVSEQFF